This T cell receptor (beta chain) is from a study of T cell responses to AZD1222 COVID-19 vaccine. Between the trimmed V and J ends, which lost 2 bases and 7 bases, there was a span of 18 bases. The V gene's germline CDR1 is MDHEN and CDR2 SYDVKM. The CDR3 runs 15 residues. Only in-frame clones appear in the TCRdb table, and some are missing; sequencing was by immunoSEQ multiplex PCR. Found here are some 130,000 clones, 90% of them singletons; the top ten hold 6% to 7.5%. The specimen comprised peripheral blood, sampled on day 0 of AZD1222 vaccination. The receptor was derived from an adult in good health. V is TRBV28 and J is TRBJ2-7; D unclear. CDR3 bases: TGTGCCAGCAGTTTAGGGGTGGGGTGGATCCGGGAGCAGTACTTC. Its translation is CASSLGVGWIREQYF.